The clone carrying this TCR beta chain was counted a few times. The ends were cut back, 3 bases at V and 7 bases at J, with 3 bases in the middle. The CDR3 sequence is 11 residues long. The germline V gene has CDR1 MDHEN and CDR2 SYDVKM. The assay was immunoSEQ multiplex PCR, and TCRdb's table has in-frame clones only and misses some. The sample yields several thousand clones, 74% seen once. This sample was taken from a study of CD4 T cells in lung cancer. Study in general: Patients' blood was tested for T-cell responses to mutation-encoded neoepitopes. Several resected stage I-III patients provided tumor and non-adjacent lung tissue. Donors, mostly former smokers, were 60 to 69 at blood donation. Some patients had received nivolumab or pembrolizumab before giving blood.

This TCR derives from a man in his sixties with non-small cell lung cancer. What was sequenced was lung tumor tissue. This chain links TRBV28 with TRBJ1-4; D gene uncertain. In DNA, the CDR3 is TGTGCCAGCAGTTTTAGTGAAAAACTGTTTTTT. Its translation is CASSFSEKLFF. The whole variable domain, filled in from reference TRBV28 and TRBJ1-4, reads DVKVTQSSRYLVKRTGEKVFLECVQDMDHENMFWYRQDPGLGLRLIYFSYDVKMKEKGDIPEGYSVSREKKERFSLILESASTNQTSMYLCASSFSEKLFFGSGTQLSVL.